This T cell receptor (beta chain) was identified in a study of a mutant IDH1 vaccine in newly diagnosed glioma. Study-level background: Vaccination was launched 4-6 weeks after radiotherapy alone, or with temozolomide cycles. Treated patients, averaging about 40 years, were about 62% male and approximately 38% female. Therapy received beforehand was radiotherapy, temozolomide, or both, with most patients given both.

Notes on this clone: The antigen is not known.

Time point reported: week 23, last vaccination. Each dose delivered 300 ug of mutant IDH1 20-mer peptide subcutaneously with imiquimod. Using immunoSEQ multiplex PCR, the repertoire was profiled, and TCRdb retains in-frame clones only, with some absent. The sample has roughly 60,000 clones; about 85% are singletons. This CDR3 is built from 13 residues. The germline CDR1 and CDR2 sequences are MNHNS and SASEGT. The V end was cut by 4 bases, the J end by 1 base, with 7 bases between. The sample in question was PBMCs, obtained from a glioma patient whose treatment included an IDH1 peptide vaccine. The source is a man aged 25-40 years with glioma. The chain links TRBV6-1 to TRBJ1-1; D is unresolved. CDR3 sequence reads: CASSAEGNTEAFF. The CDR3, as DNA: TGTGCCAGCAGTGCGGAGGGGAACACTGAAGCTTTCTTT.